The TCR beta chain described here comes from a study of CD8 T cells in Susac syndrome. Sequencing of TCR beta was performed on blood CD8+ T cells and on blood CD4+ T cells. Negative isolation yielded CD8+ and CD4+ T cells; FACS enriched TEMRA cells. In its sample, this clonotype was seen once. The CDR3 spans 18 residues. Unmatched junction bases numbered 9, after V lost 0 bases and J lost 6 bases. An amount of RNA that ranged from roughly 0.5 to 1 ug was reverse transcribed with random hexamers. The method of amplification for TCR beta CDR3 was immunoSEQ multiplex PCR, covering 54 Vbeta and 13 Jbeta. In TCRdb, the immunoSEQ multiplex PCR reads were re-called with MiXCR into one record per CDR3 protein. The sample yields about 210,000 distinct CDR3 sequences, 95% seen once.

The sample was CD4+ T cells from PBMCs. The J gene is TRBJ2-3, the V gene TRBV23-1; 13 bases line up with TRBD2. TRBV23-1 is an open reading frame, and its role is uncertain. The clonotype comes from a human donor with multiple sclerosis. The CDR3 here is CASSQSFRLAGGPDTQYF. Here the CDR3 DNA reads TGCGCCAGCAGTCAATCGTTCCGACTAGCGGGAGGACCCGATACGCAGTATTTT.